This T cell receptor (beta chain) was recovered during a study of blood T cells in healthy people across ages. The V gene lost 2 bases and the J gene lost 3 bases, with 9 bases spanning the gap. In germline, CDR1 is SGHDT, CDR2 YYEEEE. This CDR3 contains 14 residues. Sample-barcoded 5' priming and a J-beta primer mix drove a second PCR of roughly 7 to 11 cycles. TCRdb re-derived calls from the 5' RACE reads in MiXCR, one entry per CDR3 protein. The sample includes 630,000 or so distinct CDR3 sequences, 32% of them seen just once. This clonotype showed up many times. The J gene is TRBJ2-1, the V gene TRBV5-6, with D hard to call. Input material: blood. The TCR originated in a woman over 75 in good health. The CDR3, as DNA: TGTGCCAGCAGCTTCATAAAACTCTACAATGAGCAGTTCTTC. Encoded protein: CASSFIKLYNEQFF.